The source of this T cell receptor (beta chain) is a study of T cell responses to AZD1222 COVID-19 vaccine. The ends were cut back, 2 bases at V and 5 bases at J, with 4 bases in the middle. The germline V gene has CDR1 ENHRY and CDR2 SYGVKD. CDR3 length equals 12 residues. The protocol was immunoSEQ multiplex PCR, while the TCRdb copy is restricted to in-frame clones and leaves out a portion. The table includes about 92,000 clones, approximately 91% detected once. The V and J genes are TRBV10-3 and TRBJ1-5, with D unresolved. This specimen consisted of peripheral blood, obtained on day 0 of AZD1222 vaccination. The clonotype originates from an adult in good health. CDR3 residues: CAISEVDQPQHF. In DNA, the CDR3 is TGTGCCATCAGTGAGGTCGATCAGCCCCAGCATTTT.